Reported below is one TCR beta chain. Its antigen is as yet unknown. The repertoire was sequenced with immunoSEQ multiplex PCR; TCRdb's copy has only in-frame clones and lacks some. The sample has 13,000 to 15,000 clones; 68% are singletons. The CDR3 is made up of 13 amino acids. Trimming pared 10 bases from V and 8 bases from J, leaving 15 bases between. CDR1 and CDR2 from the germline V gene are MNHNS and SASEGT. This sample stems from a study of CD4+ T cells in melanoma. Study outcomes and limitations: In melanoma, neoantigen-specific CD4+ T cells reportedly differed in differentiation state.

Sequencing was carried out using cells from a culture (not recorded whether cultured in vitro). This chain links TRBV6-1 with TRBJ1-6; D unresolved. The receptor was derived from a human donor with melanoma. The CDR3 DNA reads TGTGCCATCGGAGGCCGATGGGATTCACCCCTCCACTTT. Its translation is CAIGGRWDSPLHF.